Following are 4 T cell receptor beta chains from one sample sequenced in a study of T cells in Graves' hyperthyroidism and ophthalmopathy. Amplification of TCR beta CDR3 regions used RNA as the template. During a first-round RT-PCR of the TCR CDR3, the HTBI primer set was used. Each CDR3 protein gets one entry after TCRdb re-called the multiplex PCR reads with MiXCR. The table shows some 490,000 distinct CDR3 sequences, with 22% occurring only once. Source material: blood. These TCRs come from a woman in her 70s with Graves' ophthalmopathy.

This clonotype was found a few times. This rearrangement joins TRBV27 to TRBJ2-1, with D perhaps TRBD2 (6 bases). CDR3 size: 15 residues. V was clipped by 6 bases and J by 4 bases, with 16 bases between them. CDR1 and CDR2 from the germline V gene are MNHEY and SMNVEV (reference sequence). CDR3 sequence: CASRKGLGDYNEQFF. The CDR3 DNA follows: TGTGCCAGCAGAAAGGGACTGGGGGATTACAATGAGCAGTTCTTC.

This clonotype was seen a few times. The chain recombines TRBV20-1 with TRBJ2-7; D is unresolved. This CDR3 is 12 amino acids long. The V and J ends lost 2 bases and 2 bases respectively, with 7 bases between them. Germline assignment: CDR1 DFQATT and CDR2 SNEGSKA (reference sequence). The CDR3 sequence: CSARPGTYEQYF. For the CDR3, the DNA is TGCAGTGCTAGACCTGGGACCTACGAGCAGTACTTC.

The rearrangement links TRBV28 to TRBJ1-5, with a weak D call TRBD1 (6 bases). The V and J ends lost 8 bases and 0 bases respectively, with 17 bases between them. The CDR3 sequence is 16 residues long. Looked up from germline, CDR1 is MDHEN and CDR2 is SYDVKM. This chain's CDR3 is CASHRPGQTSNQPQHF. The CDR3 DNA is TGTGCCAGCCACCGACCCGGACAGACTAGCAATCAGCCCCAGCATTTT. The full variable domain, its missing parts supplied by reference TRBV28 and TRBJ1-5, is DVKVTQSSRYLVKRTGEKVFLECVQDMDHENMFWYRQDPGLGLRLIYFSYDVKMKEKGDIPEGYSVSREKKERFSLILESASTNQTSMYLCASHRPGQTSNQPQHFGDGTRLSIL.

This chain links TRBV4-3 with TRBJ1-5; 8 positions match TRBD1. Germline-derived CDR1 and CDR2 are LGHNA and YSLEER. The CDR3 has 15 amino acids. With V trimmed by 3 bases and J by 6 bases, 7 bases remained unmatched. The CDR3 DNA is TGCGCCAGCAGCCAGGACAGGGCCCCGGGTCAGCCCCAGCATTTT. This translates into CASSQDRAPGQPQHF.